The next 13 T cell receptor beta chains were all read from a single sample in a study of lymphopenia after photon versus proton radiotherapy. Method: immunoSEQ multiplex PCR; TCRdb's copy keeps in-frame clones and lacks some. Counted here are 43,000 or so clones, less than 90% occurring once; the ten biggest clones make up approximately 2.1%. The sequencing used peripheral blood, collected from a patient treated with photon-based radiotherapy. The receptor source for this set is a man aged 35-49 years with gastric cancer.

The chain links TRBV12-5 to TRBJ2-2; D possibly uses TRBD1 or TRBD2 (5 bases each). V shed 3 bases and J shed 3 bases, with 14 bases lying between them. Germline values: CDR1 LGHNT, CDR2 FRNRAP. This CDR3 spans 16 amino acids. Here the CDR3 reads CASGLPGTSHTGELFF. The CDR3 DNA reads TGTGCTAGTGGTTTACCCGGGACCTCACACACCGGGGAGCTGTTTTTT.

This clone showed up just a few times. This sequence joins TRBV7-2 and TRBJ2-7, with D perhaps assigned TRBD1 or TRBD2 (5 bases each). Trimming took 5 bases from V and 0 from J, leaving 20 bases between them. Germline V gene lookup returns CDR1 SGHTA and CDR2 FQGNSA. The CDR3 contains 17 residues. The chain's CDR3 is CASSAPVEGIPSYEQYF. DNA for the CDR3: TGTGCCAGCAGCGCTCCTGTCGAGGGGATTCCCTCCTACGAGCAGTACTTC.

The rearrangement uses TRBV5-1 and TRBJ2-3; a possible D gene is TRBD1 (5 bases). V shed 1 base and J shed 4 bases, with 13 bases lying between them. This CDR3 contains 15 residues. Germline V lookup: CDR1 SGHRS, CDR2 YFSETQ. The CDR3 DNA sequence: TGCGCCAGCAGCTTGAGGGGCTTACCCGCAGATACGCAGTATTTT. It specifies CASSLRGLPADTQYF.

In this sample, this clone turned up a few times. The chain recombines TRBV4-2 with TRBJ2-7, with 7 bases lining up with TRBD2. Germline CDR1 and CDR2: LGHNA and YNFKEQ. The CDR3 runs 12 residues. J lost 6 bases, V lost 3 bases, and 2 bases had no gene match. DNA of the CDR3: TGTGCCAGCAGCCACCCGGGAGGCGAGCAGTACTTC. Its protein product is CASSHPGGEQYF.

A remark on this clone: This specimen includes other DNA sequences encoding the same CDR3. J is TRBJ2-1 and V is TRBV9; 7 nucleotides match TRBD2. From germline, CDR1 is SGDLS and CDR2 YYNGEE. The ends lost 2 bases at V and 2 bases at J; junction bases unmatched: 4. The CDR3 length is 15 residues. CDR3 amino acids: CASSVGGGAYNEQFF. CDR3 DNA sequence: TGTGCCAGCAGCGTTGGCGGGGGAGCCTACAATGAGCAGTTCTTC. Full variable domain (remainder filled in from reference TRBV9 and TRBJ2-1): DSGVTQTPKHLITATGQRVTLRCSPRSGDLSVYWYQQSLDQGLQFLIQYYNGEERAKGNILERFSAQQFPDLHSELNLSSLELGDSALYFCASSVGGGAYNEQFFGPGTRLTVL.

This clone was seen more than once but under ten times. This rearrangement joins TRBV10-1 to TRBJ2-1; a possible D gene is TRBD1 (6 bases). Germline-derived CDR1 and CDR2 are WNHNN and SYGVQD (reference sequence). Trimming left V 1 base short and J 5 bases short, with 6 bases between. This CDR3 contains 13 residues. The CDR3 nucleotides are TGCGCCAGCAGTGAGTGGACAGACAATGAGCAGTTCTTC. Translating gives CASSEWTDNEQFF.

J is TRBJ2-5 and V is TRBV2; D call uncertain. V was cut by 2 bases and J by 4 bases, with 11 bases left in between. Germline loops: CDR1 SNHLY, CDR2 FYNNEI. The CDR3 extends over 14 amino acids. This CDR3 is CASSEWSSRETQYF. CDR3 bases: TGTGCCAGCAGTGAATGGTCGAGCCGAGAGACCCAGTACTTC. Combining the CDR3 with reference TRBV2 and TRBJ2-5 gives the whole variable domain EPEVTQTPSHQVTQMGQEVILRCVPISNHLYFYWYRQILGQKVEFLVSFYNNEISEKSEIFDDQFSVERPDGSNFTLKIRSTKLEDSAMYFCASSEWSSRETQYFGPGTRLLVL.

Concerning this clone: The same CDR3 can be traced to other DNA sequences in this sample. J is TRBJ2-7 and V is TRBV5-1; TRBD2 might be the D (5 bases). CDR3 length: 13 amino acids. Germline loops: CDR1 SGHRS, CDR2 YFSETQ. With 2 bases removed from V and 4 bases from J, the gap between germline ends came to 10 bases. The CDR3 protein is CASSFGGSYEQYF. As DNA, the CDR3 is TGCGCCAGCAGCTTCGGAGGATCTTACGAGCAGTACTTC.

The chain has TRBV7-2 and TRBJ1-4, with D perhaps TRBD1 (6 bases). This CDR3 is built from 15 residues. CDR1 SGHTA and CDR2 FQGNSA come from the germline V gene. V gave up 5 bases and J gave up 4 bases, with 14 bases separating them. The chain's CDR3 is CASSPDSSVNEKLFF. DNA for the CDR3: TGTGCCAGCAGCCCGGACAGCTCCGTTAATGAAAAACTGTTTTTT.

This clone was recorded a few times. V usage is TRBV7-8 and J usage is TRBJ1-3; 7 bases are a match to TRBD1. The CDR3 contains 17 residues. V lost 2 bases to trimming and J lost 0 bases; unmatched junction nucleotides: 7. Germline assignment: CDR1 SGHVS and CDR2 FQNEAQ. CDR3 DNA: TGTGCCAGCAGCTTAACTACAGGGGCCCACTCTGGAAACACCATATATTTT. The encoded protein is CASSLTTGAHSGNTIYF. Based on the CDR3 plus reference TRBV7-8 and TRBJ1-3, the full variable domain is GAGVSQSPRYKVAKRGQDVALRCDPISGHVSLFWYQQALGQGPEFLTYFQNEAQLDKSGLPSDRFFAERPEGSVSTLKIQRTQQEDSAVYLCASSLTTGAHSGNTIYFGEGSWLTVV.

The genes are TRBV9 and TRBJ2-7; D is unresolved. The V end lost 3 bases, the J end lost 6 bases, and 13 bases lay between the germline ends. The germline V gene encodes CDR1 SGDLS and CDR2 YYNGEE. The CDR3 is made up of 13 amino acids. The CDR3 sequence is CASSEQTRSEQYF. In DNA form, the CDR3 reads TGTGCCAGCAGCGAACAGACCAGGTCCGAGCAGTACTTC.

The rearrangement joins TRBV30 to TRBJ2-3; tentatively, D is TRBD1 or TRBD2 (5 bases each). V dropped 7 bases and J dropped 4 bases, with 15 bases sitting between them. The CDR3 has 13 amino acids. Germline values: CDR1 GTSNPN, CDR2 SVGIG (reference sequence). The CDR3 sequence is CASSPGQADTQYF. The CDR3, as DNA: TGTGCCTCCTCCCCGGGGCAGGCAGATACGCAGTATTTT.

This chain joins TRBV7-3 and TRBJ2-3; TRBD1 or TRBD2 may be the D gene (6 bases each). The CDR3 is 16 amino acids. Germline lookup yields CDR1 SGHTA and CDR2 FQGTGA. Trimming stripped 2 bases from V and 1 base from J, with 13 bases between. The CDR3 here is CASSLYVGGRTDTQYF. The CDR3 bases are TGTGCCAGCAGCTTATACGTCGGGGGCCGCACAGATACGCAGTATTTT.